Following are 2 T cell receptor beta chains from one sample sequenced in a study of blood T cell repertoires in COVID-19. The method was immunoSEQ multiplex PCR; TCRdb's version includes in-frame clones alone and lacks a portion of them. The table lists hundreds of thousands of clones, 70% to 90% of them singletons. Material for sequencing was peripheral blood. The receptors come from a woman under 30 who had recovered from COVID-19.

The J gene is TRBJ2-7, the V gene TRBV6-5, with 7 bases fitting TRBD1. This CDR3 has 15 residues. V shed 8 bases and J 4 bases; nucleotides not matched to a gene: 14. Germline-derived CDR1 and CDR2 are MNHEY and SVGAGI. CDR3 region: CASAPHRDSLYEQYF. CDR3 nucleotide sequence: TGTGCCAGCGCGCCACACCGGGACAGTTTATACGAGCAGTACTTC.

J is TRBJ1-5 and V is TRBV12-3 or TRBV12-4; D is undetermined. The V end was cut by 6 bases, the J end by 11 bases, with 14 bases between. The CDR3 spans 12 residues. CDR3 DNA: TGTGCCAGCAGCTCACCCTACGGGGCCCAGCATTTT. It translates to CASSSPYGAQHF.